This T cell receptor (beta chain) originates from a study of cytomegalovirus exposure and HLA in healthy donors. Assay used: immunoSEQ multiplex PCR; TCRdb lists only in-frame clones, some missing. The repertoire holds 100,000 to 150,000 clones, with around 92% as singletons. Concerning this clone: Its antigen is unidentified.

Study results and caveats: The study recorded 164 TCR beta chains that were cytomegalovirus-associated.

V shed 4 bases and J 3 bases; nucleotides not matched to a gene: 7. Germline CDR1 SGHAT, CDR2 FQNNGV. The CDR3 has 16 amino acids. The specimen sequenced was PBMCs. J is TRBJ1-2 and V is TRBV11-2; 11 bases map to TRBD1. This receptor was identified in a young man in good health and CMV-seronegative. Written as DNA, the CDR3 is TGTGCCAGCAGCTCCCGGGGGACAGGGGGACACTATGGCTACACCTTC. Protein sequence: CASSSRGTGGHYGYTF. Looking up the rest from reference TRBV11-2 and TRBJ1-2 gives the full variable domain: EAGVAQSPRYKIIEKRQSVAFWCNPISGHATLYWYQQILGQGPKLLIQFQNNGVVDDSQLPKDRFSAERLKGVDSTLKIQPAKLEDSAVYLCASSSRGTGGHYGYTFGSGTRLTVV.